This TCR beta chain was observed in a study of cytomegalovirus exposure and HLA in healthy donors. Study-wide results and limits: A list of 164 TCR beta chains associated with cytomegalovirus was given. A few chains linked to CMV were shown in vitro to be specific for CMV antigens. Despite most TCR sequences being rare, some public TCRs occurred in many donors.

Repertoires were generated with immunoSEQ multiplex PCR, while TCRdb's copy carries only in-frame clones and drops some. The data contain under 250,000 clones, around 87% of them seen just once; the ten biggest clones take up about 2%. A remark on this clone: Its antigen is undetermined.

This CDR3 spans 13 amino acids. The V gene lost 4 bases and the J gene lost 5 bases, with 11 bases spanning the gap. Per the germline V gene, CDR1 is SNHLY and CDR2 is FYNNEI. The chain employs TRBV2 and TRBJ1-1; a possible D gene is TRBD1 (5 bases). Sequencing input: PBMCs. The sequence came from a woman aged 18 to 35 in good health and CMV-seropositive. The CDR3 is CASSAGSGTEAFF. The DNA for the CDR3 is TGTGCCAGCAGTGCAGGGTCTGGGACTGAAGCTTTCTTT.